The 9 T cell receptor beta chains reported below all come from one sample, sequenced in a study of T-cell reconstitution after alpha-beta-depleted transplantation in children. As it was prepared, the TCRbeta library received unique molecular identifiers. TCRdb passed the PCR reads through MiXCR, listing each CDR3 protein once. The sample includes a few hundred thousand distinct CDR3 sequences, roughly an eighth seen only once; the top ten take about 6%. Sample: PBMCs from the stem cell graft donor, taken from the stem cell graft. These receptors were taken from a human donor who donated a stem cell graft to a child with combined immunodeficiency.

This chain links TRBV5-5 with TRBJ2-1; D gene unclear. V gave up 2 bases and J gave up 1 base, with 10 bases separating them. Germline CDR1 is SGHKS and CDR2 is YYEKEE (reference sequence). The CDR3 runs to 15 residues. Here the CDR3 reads CASSFYYTSYNEQFF. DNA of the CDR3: TGTGCCAGCAGCTTTTATTATACTTCCTACAATGAGCAGTTCTTC.

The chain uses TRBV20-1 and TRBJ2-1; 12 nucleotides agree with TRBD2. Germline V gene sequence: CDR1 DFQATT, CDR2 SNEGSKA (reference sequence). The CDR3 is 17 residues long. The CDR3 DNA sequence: TGCAGCCCAGAAAAGGCGAGGACTAGCGGGATACACAATGAGCAGTTCTTC. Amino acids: CSPEKARTSGIHNEQFF.

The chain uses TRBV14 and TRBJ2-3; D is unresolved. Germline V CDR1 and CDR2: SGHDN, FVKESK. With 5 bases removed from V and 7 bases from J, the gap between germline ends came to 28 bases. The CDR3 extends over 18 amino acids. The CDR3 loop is CASSKVPIKHKNGYTQYF. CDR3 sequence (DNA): TGTGCCAGCAGCAAAGTTCCCATCAAGCATAAAAATGGGTATACGCAGTATTTT.

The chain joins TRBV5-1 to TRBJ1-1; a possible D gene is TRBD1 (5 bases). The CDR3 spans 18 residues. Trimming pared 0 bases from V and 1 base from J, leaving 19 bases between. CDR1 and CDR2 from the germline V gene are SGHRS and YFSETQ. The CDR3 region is CASSLAGLGGASNTEAFF. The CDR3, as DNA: TGCGCCAGCAGCTTGGCCGGCTTGGGCGGGGCCTCGAACACTGAAGCTTTCTTT.

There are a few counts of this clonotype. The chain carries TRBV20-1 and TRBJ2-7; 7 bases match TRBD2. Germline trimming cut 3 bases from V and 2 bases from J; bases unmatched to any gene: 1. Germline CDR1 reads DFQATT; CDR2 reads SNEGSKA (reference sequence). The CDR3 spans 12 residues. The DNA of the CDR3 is TGCAGTGCTAGCCTAGCGGCCTACGAGCAGTACTTC. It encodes CSASLAAYEQYF.

The CDR3 spells CASSYSEGTLHF. The CDR3 DNA is TGTGCCAGCAGTTACTCTGAGGGAACCCTCCACTTT. The V call is TRBV6-5, the J call TRBJ1-6; unclear D gene. The V and J ends lost 0 bases and 14 bases respectively, with 8 bases between them. Germline loops: CDR1 MNHEY, CDR2 SVGAGI. The CDR3 covers 12 residues.

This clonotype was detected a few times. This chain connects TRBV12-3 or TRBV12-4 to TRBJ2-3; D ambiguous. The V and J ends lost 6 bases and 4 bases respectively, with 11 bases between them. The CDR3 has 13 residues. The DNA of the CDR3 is TGTGCCAGCAGACTAAATAACGCAGATACGCAGTATTTT. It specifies CASRLNNADTQYF.

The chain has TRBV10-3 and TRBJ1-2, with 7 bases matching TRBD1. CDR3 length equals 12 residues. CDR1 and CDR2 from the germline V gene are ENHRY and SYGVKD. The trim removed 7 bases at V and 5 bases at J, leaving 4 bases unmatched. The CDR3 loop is CAINRGSYGYTF. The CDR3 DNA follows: TGTGCCATCAACAGGGGTTCGTATGGCTACACCTTC.

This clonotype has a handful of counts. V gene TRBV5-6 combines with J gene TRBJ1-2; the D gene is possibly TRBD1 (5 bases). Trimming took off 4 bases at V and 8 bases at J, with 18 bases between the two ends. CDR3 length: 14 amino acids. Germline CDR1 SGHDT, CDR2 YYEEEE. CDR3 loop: CASSETLSRGGYTF. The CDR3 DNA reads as TGTGCCAGCAGCGAAACCCTATCCCGGGGGGGCTACACCTTC.